One and the same sample provided the 24 T cell receptor beta chains below, sequenced in a study of T cell repertoires in cytomegalovirus infection. Each CDR3 protein is one row after TCRdb ran MiXCR on the reads. The data hold 150,000 to 200,000 distinct CDR3 sequences, with over 25% observed a single time. Sequenced material: PBMCs. The receptors originated from a human donor in good health (CMV status not recorded). Some clones in this sample may be carry-over from other donors' samples.

This rearrangement joins TRBV7-4 to TRBJ1-1; 8 positions agree with TRBD1. V dropped 5 bases and J dropped 7; count of bases not matched to a gene: 3. In germline, CDR1 is SGHVT, CDR2 SQSDAQ. The CDR3 covers 12 residues. The CDR3 is CASSRGQGEAFF. CDR3 bases: TGTGCCAGCAGCCGCGGACAGGGTGAAGCTTTCTTT.

This clonotype was counted a few times. The V gene is TRBV12-3 or TRBV12-4, the J gene TRBJ2-7; D gene uncertain. V was pared by 0 bases and J by 2 bases, with 5 bases between. The CDR3 loop spans 13 amino acids. The CDR3 here is CASSLAGTYEQYF. The DNA for the CDR3 is TGTGCCAGCAGTTTAGCAGGAACCTACGAGCAGTACTTC.

V usage is TRBV4-1 and J usage is TRBJ1-3; D is unclear. Germline V gene lookup returns CDR1 MGHRA and CDR2 YSYEKL. V was shortened by 0 bases and J by 2 bases, with 5 bases between the two germline ends. This CDR3 region has 14 residues. In DNA form, the CDR3 reads TGCGCCAGCAGCCAAGACTTGACTGGAAACACCATATATTTT. It is translated as CASSQDLTGNTIYF.

This rearrangement joins TRBV7-8 to TRBJ1-2; D is unresolved. Trimming pared 3 bases from V and 5 bases from J, leaving 10 bases between. Germline-derived CDR1 and CDR2 are SGHVS and FQNEAQ. The CDR3 runs 13 residues. CDR3 DNA sequence: TGTGCCAGCAGCTTTAAAATAGATTATGGCTACACCTTC. This sequence encodes CASSFKIDYGYTF.

This chain connects TRBV6-1 to TRBJ2-7, with D possibly being TRBD1 (5 bases). Germline CDR1 and CDR2: MNHNS and SASEGT. The CDR3 is 12 amino acids. The V and J ends lost 2 bases and 3 bases respectively, with 5 bases between them. CDR3 DNA: TGTGCCAGCAGTGAACAGGGCTACGAGCAGTACTTC. It codes for CASSEQGYEQYF.

The chain recombines TRBV30 with TRBJ2-2; possible D gene TRBD2, 5 bases. The CDR3 has 14 amino acids. Germline V gives CDR1 GTSNPN, CDR2 SVGIG (reference sequence). V was cut by 7 bases and J by 6 bases, with 18 bases left in between. CDR3 protein: CAFLDYDEPGELFF. The CDR3 region has the DNA TGTGCCTTCCTCGACTACGATGAACCCGGGGAGCTGTTTTTT.

This clonotype occurred many times. This rearrangement joins TRBV7-8 to TRBJ1-1; D remains ambiguous. The CDR3 has 11 amino acids. Trimming removed 8 bases at V and 4 bases at J, with 8 bases between. Germline-derived CDR1 and CDR2 are SGHVS and FQNEAQ. This CDR3 reads CASAEGTEAFF. The CDR3 nucleotides are TGTGCCAGCGCGGAGGGCACTGAAGCTTTCTTT. Drawing the rest from reference TRBV7-8 and TRBJ1-1, the complete variable domain is GAGVSQSPRYKVAKRGQDVALRCDPISGHVSLFWYQQALGQGPEFLTYFQNEAQLDKSGLPSDRFFAERPEGSVSTLKIQRTQQEDSAVYLCASAEGTEAFFGQGTRLTVV.

This clonotype has at least ten counts. The J gene is TRBJ2-1, the V gene TRBV7-2; 7 bases agree with TRBD2. The junction had 4 bases not matched to a gene; V was cut back by 0 bases and J by 5 bases. CDR1 and CDR2 (germline): SGHTA, FQGNSA. The CDR3 sequence is 15 residues long. The CDR3 sequence: CASSLASGVNNEQFF. CDR3 coding DNA: TGTGCCAGCAGCTTAGCGAGCGGGGTCAACAATGAGCAGTTCTTC.

The chain combines TRBV18 with TRBJ2-2; no firm D call. The CDR3 is made up of 13 amino acids. Germline V gives CDR1 KGHSH, CDR2 LQKENI. Deletions cut 2 bases from V and 1 base from J, with 2 bases between. CDR3 sequence: CASSPRNTGELFF. The CDR3 region has the DNA TGTGCCAGCTCACCAAGGAACACCGGGGAGCTGTTTTTT.

This clonotype was counted a few times. V and J are TRBV4-1 and TRBJ1-5; D is perhaps TRBD1 (5 bases). The CDR3 is 14 amino acids. V lost 6 bases and J lost 8, with 17 bases in between. Germline V CDR1 and CDR2: MGHRA, YSYEKL. Written as DNA, the CDR3 is TGCGCCAGCAGTACCGACGGGACGCTCAAGCCCCAGCATTTT. Protein: CASSTDGTLKPQHF.

J is TRBJ1-4 and V is TRBV14; D not resolved. The germline V and J ends were trimmed by 1 base and 4 bases, with 13 bases remaining between them. The length of the CDR3 is 16 residues. Germline assignment: CDR1 SGHDN and CDR2 FVKESK. CDR3 sequence: CASSQGAATLNEKLFF. CDR3 bases: TGTGCCAGCAGCCAAGGGGCCGCAACCCTTAATGAAAAACTGTTTTTT. The variable domain in full, with the rest retrieved from reference TRBV14 and TRBJ1-4, is EAGVTQFPSHSVIEKGQTVTLRCDPISGHDNLYWYRRVMGKEIKFLLHFVKESKQDESGMPNNRFLAERTGGTYSTLKVQPAELEDSGVYFCASSQGAATLNEKLFFGSGTQLSVL.

This clonotype was detected many times. J is TRBJ2-7 and V is TRBV7-9; 12 bases map to TRBD2. Germline values: CDR1 SEHNR, CDR2 FQNEAQ (reference sequence). The CDR3 is 15 residues long. The V segment lost 3 bases and the J segment 2 bases; nucleotides outside the gene matches: 2. The CDR3 is CASSFASGGAYEQYF. In nucleotides, the CDR3 is TGTGCCAGCAGCTTCGCTAGCGGGGGGGCCTACGAGCAGTACTTC.

The chain carries TRBV7-3 and TRBJ2-3; no firm D call. The CDR3 has 13 amino acids. V dropped 5 bases and J dropped 2 bases, with 8 bases sitting between them. Germline V CDR1 and CDR2: SGHTA, FQGTGA. CDR3 in DNA: TGTGCCAGCAGCCGTACCCCCACAGATACGCAGTATTTT. Translated, it gives CASSRTPTDTQYF.

The chain recombines TRBV11-2 with TRBJ2-5; the match to TRBD1 covers 10 bases. Germline V lookup: CDR1 SGHAT, CDR2 FQNNGV. J lost 2 bases, V lost 5 bases, and 5 bases had no gene match. CDR3 length: 15 residues. CDR3 protein: CASSPGDRGQETQYF. The CDR3 nucleotides are TGTGCCAGCAGCCCCGGGGACAGGGGTCAAGAGACCCAGTACTTC.

This clonotype appeared many times. The CDR3 is CASSHPDNIQYF. CDR3 nucleotide sequence: TGTGCCAGCAGCCATCCGGATAACATTCAGTACTTC. This chain connects TRBV7-8 to TRBJ2-4; D not resolved. CDR1 is SGHVS and CDR2 is FQNEAQ in the germline V gene. This CDR3 spans 12 amino acids. The V and J ends lost 5 bases and 7 bases respectively, with 9 bases between them.

The J gene is TRBJ2-3, the V gene TRBV2; possible D gene TRBD1, 6 bases. The CDR3 contains 15 residues. V lost 4 bases, J lost 5 bases, and 16 bases lay in between. Germline V gives CDR1 SNHLY, CDR2 FYNNEI. The CDR3: CASSGRGTGQDTQYF. In DNA form, the CDR3 reads TGTGCCAGCAGTGGAAGGGGAACAGGGCAAGATACGCAGTATTTT.

This chain links TRBV27 with TRBJ1-1, with 9 nucleotides matching TRBD1. Trimming cost V 2 bases and J 1 base; bases outside gene matches: 8. The V gene's germline CDR1 is MNHEY and CDR2 SMNVEV (reference sequence). The CDR3 consists of 17 residues. The CDR3 DNA sequence: TGTGCCAGCAGTTTAACGGGGGACAGGGATGAGAACACTGAAGCTTTCTTT. Its translation is CASSLTGDRDENTEAFF.

The J gene is TRBJ2-1, the V gene TRBV7-6, with 9 bases matching TRBD1. Germline assignment: CDR1 SGHVS and CDR2 FNYEAQ. The junction had 3 bases not matched to a gene; V was cut back by 1 base and J by 5 bases. The CDR3 consists of 15 residues. This chain's CDR3 is CASSLEGTGHNEQFF. CDR3 nucleotide sequence: TGTGCCAGCAGCTTAGAGGGGACAGGGCACAATGAGCAGTTCTTC.

This chain links TRBV7-2 with TRBJ2-5; unclear D gene. CDR3 size: 15 residues. Germline values: CDR1 SGHTA, CDR2 FQGNSA. The ends were cut back, 1 base at V and 2 bases at J, with 11 bases in the middle. The chain's CDR3 is CASSLGRILQETQYF. The CDR3 bases are TGTGCCAGCAGCTTAGGTAGGATTCTACAAGAGACCCAGTACTTC. Full variable domain (missing parts from reference TRBV7-2 and TRBJ2-5): GAGVSQSPSNKVTEKGKDVELRCDPISGHTALYWYRQSLGQGLEFLIYFQGNSAPDKSGLPSDRFSAERTGGSVSTLTIQRTQQEDSAVYLCASSLGRILQETQYFGPGTRLLVL.

The chain carries TRBV7-2 and TRBJ1-3; tentative D call: TRBD1 (5 bases). The CDR3 length is 15 residues. Per germline, CDR1 SGHTA and CDR2 FQGNSA. Deletions cut 5 bases from V and 0 bases from J, with 11 bases between. The CDR3 sequence: CASSPDTSSGNTIYF. The CDR3 DNA sequence: TGTGCCAGCAGCCCGGACACGAGCTCTGGAAACACCATATATTTT.

This clonotype was detected many times. The chain combines TRBV7-2 with TRBJ2-7; TRBD1 matches 11 bases. The germline gives CDR1 SGHTA, CDR2 FQGNSA. The length of the CDR3 is 17 residues. The trim removed 4 bases at V and 1 base at J, leaving 9 bases unmatched. CDR3 residues: CASSSLGQGVGSYEQYF. Written as DNA, the CDR3 is TGTGCCAGCAGCTCATTGGGACAGGGGGTTGGGTCCTACGAGCAGTACTTC.

The chain couples TRBV2 to TRBJ2-5; D is perhaps TRBD2 (5 bases). The CDR3 length is 12 residues. Germline V gene data show CDR1 as SNHLY and CDR2 as FYNNEI. Trimming took off 6 bases at V and 5 bases at J, with 10 bases between the two ends. Here the CDR3 reads CASRSEGETQYF. CDR3 sequence (DNA): TGTGCCAGCAGATCCGAGGGCGAGACCCAGTACTTC.

This clonotype was seen many times. The chain uses TRBV7-2 and TRBJ2-5, with 7 bases matching TRBD1. Per germline, CDR1 SGHTA and CDR2 FQGNSA. This CDR3 spans 14 amino acids. The trim removed 10 bases at V and 1 base at J, leaving 9 bases unmatched. The CDR3 reads CAIDGAGGQETQYF. As DNA, the CDR3 is TGTGCCATCGATGGGGCAGGGGGCCAAGAGACCCAGTACTTC.

The rearrangement links TRBV29-1 to TRBJ2-1, with a tentative D call TRBD1 (5 bases). V was trimmed by 3 bases and J by 4 bases, leaving 10 bases between them. The CDR3 sequence is 13 residues long. Germline V gene data show CDR1 as SQVTM and CDR2 as ANQGSEA. CDR3 in amino acids: CSVEPGWYNEQFF. The CDR3 nucleotides are TGCAGCGTTGAGCCAGGGTGGTACAATGAGCAGTTCTTC.